Listed below are T cell receptor beta chains from one sample, sequenced in a study of glioma-infiltrating T cells after dendritic cell vaccination. Only in-frame clones appear in the TCRdb table, and some are missing; sequencing was by immunoSEQ multiplex PCR. The sample shows 55,000 to 75,000 clones, around 83% of them seen only once. The specimen was blood, collected after dendritic cell vaccination. All receptors come from a human donor with glioblastoma. CDR3s include the opening cysteine and the closing phenylalanine or tryptophan. D genes are given only for firm matches. The size of a clone is reported for some rows only, either as once, few or many, or as a class for expanded clones.

CDR3 DNA	CDR3 protein	clone size	J gene	D gene	V gene
TGTGCCAGCAGCTTGTCAGCGGGGGCAAACATTCAGTACTTC	CASSLSAGANIQYF	few	TRBJ2-4	TRBD2	TRBV5-4
TGTGCCAGCAGTCAGGGATCCTACAATGAGCAGTTCTTC	CASSQGSYNEQFF	.	TRBJ2-1	.	TRBV27
TGTGCCAGCAGCCCGGACAGGGGTTCCTACGAGCAGTACTTC	CASSPDRGSYEQYF	.	TRBJ2-7	TRBD1	TRBV7-9
TGCGCCAGCAGCCAAGATGTTTTGACAACTTTTGAAAAACTGTTTTTT	CASSQDVLTTFEKLFF	.	TRBJ1-4	.	TRBV4-1
TGTGCCAGCAGCTTAACAGGTAGTAGGTTCGCGGAAGGCTACACCTTC	CASSLTGSRFAEGYTF	.	TRBJ1-2	.	TRBV7-8
TGTGCCAGCAGCCCAGAGGGATACTATAATTCACCCCTCCACTTT	CASSPEGYYNSPLHF	.	TRBJ1-6	.	TRBV7-8
TGCGCCAGCACCAAAGGGGGGGGGCAAGGTGAAAAACTGTTTTTT	CASTKGGGQGEKLFF	.	TRBJ1-4	.	TRBV5-1
TGTGCCAGCAGCCAAGCCGCAGGGAAGGAATATGGCTACACCTTC	CASSQAAGKEYGYTF	.	TRBJ1-2	.	TRBV4-2
TGTGCCAGCAGCTTAGTGGGCAGGGAGGGCTCCTACGAGCAGTACTTC	CASSLVGREGSYEQYF	once	TRBJ2-7	TRBD2	TRBV7-2
TGTGCCAGCAGCTTAGGCGGTCATGAGCAGTTCTTC	CASSLGGHEQFF	.	TRBJ2-1	.	TRBV11-3
TGTGCCAGCAGTGAATGGGACAGGGCCAACACTGAAGCTTTCTTT	CASSEWDRANTEAFF	few	TRBJ1-1	TRBD1	TRBV25-1
TGCAGCGTTGAATCGTACGATGGCCAGCCCCAGCATTTT	CSVESYDGQPQHF	.	TRBJ1-5	.	TRBV29-1
TGTGCCAGCTTCGTAAAACCGGGACAGGGGTCCGGCGACACTGAAGCTTTCTTT	CASFVKPGQGSGDTEAFF	.	TRBJ1-1	TRBD1	TRBV7-9
TGTGCCAGCAGTGACCCCCCCGGGGGGGCGCAGTTCTTC	CASSDPPGGAQFF	.	TRBJ2-1	TRBD2	TRBV6-4
TGCGCCAGCACCAAAAGTGGGGGGGGCTACAATGAGCAGTTCTTC	CASTKSGGGYNEQFF	.	TRBJ2-1	TRBD2	TRBV5-1
TGTGCCATCAGTGGGTCAGGGGCCGGGGAGCTGTTTTTT	CAISGSGAGELFF	.	TRBJ2-2	.	TRBV10-3
TGTGCCAGCAGCGACCTCAGGGTCGGAGATACGCAGTATTTT	CASSDLRVGDTQYF	.	TRBJ2-3	.	TRBV9
TGTGCCAGCAGCCTCTCACCGACAGGGTTAAACTATGGCTACACCTTC	CASSLSPTGLNYGYTF	.	TRBJ1-2	TRBD1	TRBV13
TGTGCCAGCAGCGTTAGCGGGGGACGGGGCACCGGGGAGCTGTTTTTT	CASSVSGGRGTGELFF	.	TRBJ2-2	TRBD2	TRBV9
TGTGCCAGCAGCCGGACAGGGAATTCACCCCTCCACTTT	CASSRTGNSPLHF	.	TRBJ1-6	TRBD1	TRBV9
TGCGCCAGCAGCCAAGCGGTACAGGCAGTGGAGAATGAAGCTTTCTTT	CASSQAVQAVENEAFF	once	TRBJ1-1	.	TRBV4-1
TGTGCCAGCAGTTTCCTGCCCGGACAGGGTGGGCCCGAGCAGTACTTC	CASSFLPGQGGPEQYF	.	TRBJ2-7	TRBD1	TRBV27
TGTGCCAGCAGTCCGGGACAGGGGTTTATAGCTTTCTTT	CASSPGQGFIAFF	.	TRBJ1-1	TRBD1	TRBV2
TGTGCCAGCAGCAGTACAGGTCGATTAGCGGCTCTATACACAGATACGCAGTATTTT	CASSSTGRLAALYTDTQYF	.	TRBJ2-3	.	TRBV21-1
TGTGCCAGCAGCTTGGCCGGGCTAGCAGAGACCCAGTACTTC	CASSLAGLAETQYF	.	TRBJ2-5	.	TRBV5-4
TGCGCCAGCAGCAAACACGCGACAGGGTCGGTTGACTCCTACGAGCAGTACTTC	CASSKHATGSVDSYEQYF	.	TRBJ2-7	TRBD1	TRBV5-1
TGTGCCAGCAGCCAAGATCCCAGCGGGGGGGCGGGGGAGCAGTACTTC	CASSQDPSGGAGEQYF	.	TRBJ2-7	TRBD2	TRBV4-2
TGCGCCAGCACTCGACAGAGTTCCGCGAACACCGGGGAGCTGTTTTTT	CASTRQSSANTGELFF	.	TRBJ2-2	.	TRBV5-1
TGCGCCAGCAGCTTGGAAGTCTCGGAGGGTAATGAAAAACTGTTTTTT	CASSLEVSEGNEKLFF	.	TRBJ1-4	.	TRBV5-1
TGTGCCAGCAGCCAAGAGGACAGTAACTATGGCTACACCTTC	CASSQEDSNYGYTF	.	TRBJ1-2	.	TRBV14
TGCGCCAGCAGCAGGAGGGGGCTCGAACAGAACACTGAAGCTTTCTTT	CASSRRGLEQNTEAFF	.	TRBJ1-1	TRBD1	TRBV4-1
TGTGCCTGGAGTACAGGGACCCGCTCTGGAAACACCATATATTTT	CAWSTGTRSGNTIYF	.	TRBJ1-3	.	TRBV30
TGCGCCAGCAGTCCTGGACTAGCCGACACAGATACGCAGTATTTT	CASSPGLADTDTQYF	.	TRBJ2-3	TRBD2	TRBV4-1
TGTGCCAGCAGCCCAGCTAGCGGGGGGGTTTCCTACAATGAGCAGTTCTTC	CASSPASGGVSYNEQFF	.	TRBJ2-1	TRBD2	TRBV5-4
TGTGCCACCCTAGGGACAGGCCACACCGGGGAGCTGTTTTTT	CATLGTGHTGELFF	.	TRBJ2-2	TRBD1	TRBV19
TGTGCCAGCAGGGGGGACAGGGGGGAGTTCGAAAAACTGTTTTTT	CASRGDRGEFEKLFF	.	TRBJ1-4	TRBD1	TRBV27
TGTGCCAGCAGCTCGGGACAGGGATTAGAGCAGTACTTC	CASSSGQGLEQYF	.	TRBJ2-7	TRBD1	TRBV11-3
TGTGCCAGCAGTCCCCCGGGGGGAGGGAAGAACACTGAAGCTTTCTTT	CASSPPGGGKNTEAFF	.	TRBJ1-1	.	TRBV27
TGTGCCTGGAGTGTTACAGCGAACACCGGGGAGCTGTTTTTT	CAWSVTANTGELFF	.	TRBJ2-2	.	TRBV30
TGTGCCAGCAGTTCCTCCGGGACTGCTTATGGCTACACCTTC	CASSSSGTAYGYTF	.	TRBJ1-2	.	TRBV5-4
TGTGCCAGCAGCGTAGACGCCAGTGGCAATCAGCCCCAGCATTTT	CASSVDASGNQPQHF	.	TRBJ1-5	.	TRBV9
TGTGCCGGGTGGGGGGGCGGAACAAGGAACACTGAAGCTTTCTTT	CAGWGGGTRNTEAFF	.	TRBJ1-1	.	TRBV30
TGTGCCAGCAGCTTAGGTCCTAGCGGGGTCTACGAGCAGTACTTC	CASSLGPSGVYEQYF	.	TRBJ2-7	TRBD2	TRBV7-6
TGTGCCAGCAGGGAAAACAGGGTTGTAAAAAAACTGTTTTTT	CASRENRVVKKLFF	.	TRBJ1-4	.	TRBV27
TGTGCCAGCAGCCCCGGGACAGGGTGGGGAAAACTGTTTTTT	CASSPGTGWGKLFF	.	TRBJ1-4	TRBD1	TRBV7-9
TGTGCCAGCAGCGCCTCCCCGCGGGAGCAGTACTTC	CASSASPREQYF	.	TRBJ2-7	.	TRBV5-6
TGCGCCAGCAGTGAATCAGGTGTATTTTCAGATACGCAGTATTTT	CASSESGVFSDTQYF	.	TRBJ2-3	.	TRBV25-1
TGTGCCAGCACCAACAGGGGGAGATACACTGAAGCTTTCTTT	CASTNRGRYTEAFF	.	TRBJ1-1	TRBD1	TRBV5-6
TGTGCTAGCAGCTTATCGGATAATGGACAGCCGTACTTC	CASSLSDNGQPYF	.	TRBJ2-5	.	TRBV7-7
TGTGCCAGCAGCTACCGGGACAGGTACCTCGGGGCCAACGTCCTGACTTTC	CASSYRDRYLGANVLTF	.	TRBJ2-6	TRBD1	TRBV5-6
TGTGCCAGCAGTGAAGGGGCAGAAACTAATGAAAAACTGTTTTTT	CASSEGAETNEKLFF	.	TRBJ1-4	.	TRBV6-1
TGTGCCAGTAGGCCCCGAATGACTAGCGGGGGATGGGAGACCCAGTACTTC	CASRPRMTSGGWETQYF	.	TRBJ2-5	TRBD2	TRBV19